This T cell receptor beta chain was documented in a study of shared T cell receptors in the human thymus listed by TCRdb under 2021. Regarding the complete study: The study examined how self-reactive, shared T-cell receptor alpha chains are generated in the human thymus.

The germline V gene (reference sequence) sets CDR1 to MNHEY and CDR2 to SMNVEV. Here V drops 8 bases and J drops 2 bases, and the junction holds 15 bases not matched to any gene. The CDR3 measures 16 amino acids from cysteine to phenylalanine. The DNA shown is the 48-base CDR3, in frame from base 1. The library was built by means of the immunoSEQ multiplex PCR assay. The table was pulled from immuneACCESS by TCRdb, which kept in-frame rearrangements only. Such tables lose some clones; where checked, under half of the loss comes from unresolved V genes, and the rest has no known cause. The sample records hundreds of thousands of clones, approximately 88% of which are singletons. Approximately 0.01% of the sample is in the top ten clones. As for this clone: Its recognized antigen is unknown. Per-base quality was not reported, and no clone a single base away is much larger than it.

The sample also formed part of further work on human thymus T cells. As that second study puts it: Donors were immunologically healthy infants undergoing open corrective cardiac surgery for congenital heart defects in Finland. Thymus tissue was obtained as surgical resects removed during corrective cardiac surgery. Usage of V and J gene segments appeared to be biased in both the thymic and the peripheral blood repertoires. The related research found that thymic TCR repertoires overlapped highly between unrelated individuals. TCR alpha and beta repertoires from roughly 8 infant thymus samples and four related peripheral blood samples were characterized in the study. The infant donors were roughly 7 to 244 days old, and the cohort included several males and a couple of females. Thymocytes were freed from the tissue by mechanical means and kept at -70 degrees C as pellets of roughly 10-32 million cells. A QIAsymphony instrument was used to extract genomic DNA from the frozen cell pellets. Using the immunoSEQ multiplex PCR assay, the TCRB and TCRAD loci were amplified from a standardized quantity of quality-controlled genomic DNA. Amplicons spanned the V(D)J region at a length sufficient to cover the CDR3 and identify V and J genes. The amplicons were sequenced on an Illumina platform via the commercial immunoSEQ service. Primer bias and sequencing errors were corrected as previously described, and TCRAD and TCRB definitions were based on the IMGT database. Repertoires were analysed with immunoSEQ Analyzer 3.0 and VDJTools, covering basic statistics, V/J segment usage, diversity estimates, rarefaction and pairwise overlap. Chao1, ChaoE, Efron-Thisted, Shannon and inverse Simpson indices were used to estimate diversity, which was also estimated on datasets down-sampled to the smallest sample. Repertoire overlap used strict matching of CDR3 nucleotide sequence, V gene and J gene, with Jaccard-based multidimensional scaling clustering. On average, thymus samples yielded 750,000 to 1,000,000 unique TCRB clonotypes, whereas blood samples yielded around 88,000.

The sequenced sample consisted of thymocytes. The sequence was obtained from a boy younger than two with a congenital heart defect. Donor details come from another sample of the same person, matched by shared clones. The rearranged chain carries TRBV27 and TRBJ2-7, with TRBD1 matching 7 junction bases. Here is the DNA: TGTGCCAGCGCCTCCCGAATCCGGGACAGCACCTACGAGCAGTACTTC. Translated, this is CASASRIRDSTYEQYF.